Given below is one T cell receptor (beta chain) in context. Per the germline V gene, CDR1 is SGDLS and CDR2 is YYNGEE. J lost 5 bases, V lost 2 bases, and 16 bases had no gene match. This CDR3 is 19 amino acids long. The sample originates from a study of CD8 T cells in Susac syndrome. CD8+ and CD4+ blood T cells underwent TCR beta sequencing. The patients who served as multiple sclerosis controls were treatment-naive and had stable or active relapsing-remitting disease that fulfilled the revised McDonald criteria. TEMRA cells were FACS-enriched and CD8+ and CD4+ T cells negatively isolated. Reverse transcription of roughly 0.5 to 1 ug RNA used random hexamers. Across 54 Vbeta and 13 Jbeta, TCR beta CDR3 was amplified with immunoSEQ multiplex PCR. TCRdb re-derived calls from the immunoSEQ multiplex PCR reads in MiXCR, one entry per CDR3 protein. The sample carries fewer than 350,000 distinct CDR3 sequences, around 90% recorded once.

This sequence originates from a human donor with multiple sclerosis. The chain recombines TRBV9 with TRBJ2-1; 10 nucleotides agree with TRBD2. The material sequenced was CD4+ T cells from PBMCs. The CDR3 loop reads CASSVQLGTGTSAHNEQFF. The CDR3 bases are TGTGCCAGCAGCGTTCAGTTGGGCACCGGGACTAGCGCGCACAATGAGCAGTTCTTC.